Shown below are 30 T cell receptor beta chains from a single sample sequenced in a study of regulatory T cells in long-lasting Graves disease. Arm-PCR of CDR3 regions with iRepertoire HTBI primers generated TCR beta libraries. TCRdb redid the calling of the multiplex PCR reads with MiXCR, one entry per CDR3 protein. In the table there are hundreds of thousands of distinct CDR3 sequences, less than 25% of which are singletons. Time point denoted: persistent/refractory GD, antithyroid drugs over 5 years with positive TRAb. The TCR library used RNA extracted from PBMCs. This specimen was peripheral blood mononuclear cells (PBMCs), taken when the disease was refractory, from a patient treated with antithyroid drugs. The receptors originated from a female donor with Graves disease.

The chain combines TRBV6-1 with TRBJ2-4; the D gene is possibly TRBD1 (5 bases). The CDR3 extends over 15 amino acids. V lost 5 bases, J lost 0 bases, and 11 bases lay in between. Germline CDR1 MNHNS, CDR2 SASEGT. The CDR3, as DNA: TGTGCCAGCAGTCGTTCGACAGTAGCCAAAAACATTCAGTACTTC. Residues: CASSRSTVAKNIQYF.

The genes are TRBV7-2 and TRBJ1-4; D remains unclear. The germline gives CDR1 SGHTA, CDR2 FQGNSA. The ends were cut back, 4 bases at V and 5 bases at J, with 17 bases in the middle. The CDR3 runs to 16 residues. The CDR3 bases are TGTGCCAGCAGCTGGGCGGGAGGGTCCCTCAATGAAAAACTGTTTTTT. Protein sequence: CASSWAGGSLNEKLFF. The full variable domain, completed using reference TRBV7-2 and TRBJ1-4, is GAGVSQSPSNKVTEKGKDVELRCDPISGHTALYWYRQSLGQGLEFLIYFQGNSAPDKSGLPSDRFSAERTGGSVSTLTIQRTQQEDSAVYLCASSWAGGSLNEKLFFGSGTQLSVL.

V usage is TRBV11-2 and J usage is TRBJ2-3; tentatively, D is TRBD1 (5 bases). Germline CDR1 and CDR2: SGHAT and FQNNGV. The CDR3 length is 14 residues. With 1 base removed from V and 4 bases from J, the gap between germline ends came to 9 bases. The CDR3 DNA sequence: TGTGCCAGCAGCTTAGCTGGCAGGGCAGATACGCAGTATTTT. Translating it yields CASSLAGRADTQYF. The whole variable domain, remainder taken from reference TRBV11-2 and TRBJ2-3, is EAGVAQSPRYKIIEKRQSVAFWCNPISGHATLYWYQQILGQGPKLLIQFQNNGVVDDSQLPKDRFSAERLKGVDSTLKIQPAKLEDSAVYLCASSLAGRADTQYFGPGTRLTVL.

The chain couples TRBV6-5 to TRBJ2-4, with D possibly being TRBD1 or TRBD2 (5 bases each). The DNA end is a closer match to TRBJ2-1, so the J assignment may be wrong. The CDR3 is 13 amino acids. CDR1 and CDR2 (germline): MNHEY, SVGAGI. The CDR3 sequence is CASSSERGLEQFF. The CDR3 DNA reads as TGTGCCAGCAGTTCCGAGAGGGGCTTGGAGCAGTTCTTC.

V and J are TRBV4-1 and TRBJ1-1; D unresolved. The germline V gene encodes CDR1 MGHRA and CDR2 YSYEKL. V gave up 2 bases and J gave up 0 bases, with 4 bases separating them. There are 13 residues in the CDR3. CDR3 region: CASSQYLNTEAFF. In DNA, the CDR3 is TGCGCCAGCAGCCAATATTTGAACACTGAAGCTTTCTTT.

This clonotype was seen a few times. This chain connects TRBV6-2 or TRBV6-3 to TRBJ1-6; no clear D gene. The CDR3 extends over 16 amino acids. Germline V lookup: CDR1 MNHEY, CDR2 SVGEGT. Trimming cost V 8 bases and J 11 bases, with 25 bases left between them. CDR3 residues: CASLPFTEPPRAPLHF. The CDR3 DNA follows: TGTGCCAGCCTTCCCTTCACGGAGCCGCCGAGGGCACCCCTCCACTTT.

This clonotype was seen many times. The rearrangement uses TRBV6-2 or TRBV6-3 and TRBJ1-1, with TRBD1 matching 12 bases. V was clipped by 5 bases and J by 7 bases; unmatched bases: 5. This CDR3 is 14 amino acids long. Per germline, CDR1 MNHEY and CDR2 SVGEGT. The CDR3 DNA reads TGTGCCAGCAGTGAAGGGACAGGGGGCATTGAAGCTTTCTTT. Its translation is CASSEGTGGIEAFF.

The chain links TRBV10-3 to TRBJ1-4, with D tentatively TRBD1 (6 bases). This CDR3 contains 14 residues. V was trimmed by 2 bases and J by 6 bases, leaving 10 bases between them. From germline, CDR1 is ENHRY and CDR2 SYGVKD. CDR3 in DNA: TGTGCCATCAGTGAGCAACAGGGTGATGAAAAACTGTTTTTT. Encoded protein: CAISEQQGDEKLFF.

This clonotype was seen many times. The chain combines TRBV7-2 with TRBJ2-7, with unresolved D. Germline V CDR1 and CDR2: SGHTA, FQGNSA. Between the trimmed V and J ends, which lost 1 base and 2 bases, there was a span of 6 bases. The CDR3 sequence is 13 residues long. CDR3: CASSLGAPYEQYF. CDR3 bases: TGTGCCAGCAGCTTAGGGGCCCCCTACGAGCAGTACTTC.

This clonotype came up many times. V usage is TRBV29-1 and J usage is TRBJ1-5, with TRBD1 identical over 8 bases. CDR1 is SQVTM and CDR2 is ANQGSEA in the germline V gene. The CDR3 has 13 residues. V gave up 7 bases and J gave up 6 bases; unmatched junction bases: 8. CDR3 DNA: TGCAGCGCTAAACAGGGGGAAGGTCAGCCCCAGCATTTT. Residues: CSAKQGEGQPQHF.

Ten or more counts support this clonotype. This CDR3 reads CASSKTPGQGEKLFF. The CDR3 bases are TGTGCCAGCAGCAAGACACCGGGACAGGGGGAAAAACTGTTTTTT. V usage is TRBV11-2 and J usage is TRBJ1-4, with 10 bases that match TRBD1. The CDR3 consists of 15 residues. The trim removed 5 bases at V and 8 bases at J, leaving 8 bases unmatched. Germline V gene data show CDR1 as SGHAT and CDR2 as FQNNGV.

The V and J genes are TRBV10-3 and TRBJ2-7, with TRBD1 matching over 7 bases. CDR3 length equals 15 residues. V was pared by 4 bases and J by 2 bases, with 8 bases of the junction left unmatched. Looked up from germline, CDR1 is ENHRY and CDR2 is SYGVKD. CDR3 in DNA: TGTGCCATCAGTGCTTTTCCAGGGGGTACCTACGAGCAGTACTTC. Amino acids: CAISAFPGGTYEQYF.

A remark on this clonotype: A much larger clone lies a single base off, so this may be a read error. The chain has TRBV6-1 and TRBJ2-5; possibly TRBD2 for D (6 bases). Trimming removed 3 bases from V and 5 bases from J, with 13 bases in between. This CDR3 contains 14 residues. Germline CDR1 is MNHNS and CDR2 is SASEGT. Here the CDR3 reads CASSETPAGETQYF. As DNA, the CDR3 is TGTGCCAGCAGTGAGACGCCGGCGGGGGAGACCCAGTACTTC.

This clonotype was seen a handful of times. The chain joins TRBV19 to TRBJ2-1; 8 bases are a match to TRBD2. Germline V lookup: CDR1 LNHDA, CDR2 SQIVND (reference sequence). This CDR3 is built from 15 residues. The J segment lost 0 bases and the V segment lost 5 bases, leaving 3 bases of the junction unmatched. The CDR3 is CASSSLADSYNEQFF. In DNA, the CDR3 is TGTGCCAGTAGTTCACTAGCGGACTCCTACAATGAGCAGTTCTTC. Complete variable domain (other parts from reference TRBV19 and TRBJ2-1): DGGITQSPKYLFRKEGQNVTLSCEQNLNHDAMYWYRQDPGQGLRLIYYSQIVNDFQKGDIAEGYSVSREKKESFPLTVTSAQKNPTAFYLCASSSLADSYNEQFFGPGTRLTVL.

This clonotype was recorded at least ten times. J is TRBJ2-7 and V is TRBV2; 7 bases fit TRBD2. V shed 8 bases, J shed 6 bases, and the junction held 13 bases outside the gene matches. Germline V gives CDR1 SNHLY, CDR2 FYNNEI. This CDR3 is 14 amino acids long. CDR3 sequence (DNA): TGTGCCAGCCTGGTGGGTAGGGAGGGTGGCGAGCAGTACTTC. This sequence encodes CASLVGREGGEQYF.

CDR3 DNA: TGTGCCAGCAGCTTGGATGACAATCAGCCCCAGCATTTT. Its protein is CASSLDDNQPQHF. The chain links TRBV5-5 to TRBJ1-5; no definite D call. This CDR3 comprises 13 residues. The V end was cut by 0 bases, the J end by 3 bases, with 4 bases between. Germline-derived CDR1 and CDR2 are SGHKS and YYEKEE (reference sequence).

This clonotype was counted once. This rearrangement joins TRBV5-1 to TRBJ2-3; 8 nucleotides agree with TRBD1. The CDR3 is 18 amino acids. Germline CDR1 reads SGHRS; CDR2 reads YFSETQ. The ends lost 5 bases at V and 1 base at J; junction bases unmatched: 15. CDR3 in amino acids: CASSPRQGTPTRTDTQYF. The DNA for the CDR3 is TGCGCCAGCAGTCCTCGACAGGGGACCCCTACTCGCACAGATACGCAGTATTTT.

The V gene is TRBV7-2, the J gene TRBJ2-7, with unresolved D. CDR1 SGHTA and CDR2 FQGNSA come from the germline V gene. Trimming removed 8 bases at V and 8 bases at J, with 13 bases between. CDR3 size: 11 residues. The CDR3 coding sequence is TGTGCCAGCTCGCTCCTCACGAAGCAGTACTTC. Translating it yields CASSLLTKQYF.

The chain joins TRBV20-1 to TRBJ1-2, with no clear D. Trimming took off 3 bases at V and 6 bases at J, with 8 bases between the two ends. The CDR3 is 11 amino acids. In germline, CDR1 is DFQATT, CDR2 SNEGSKA (reference sequence). The CDR3 DNA follows: TGCAGTGCTAGTGGAGGCAATGGCTACACCTTC. Translating gives CSASGGNGYTF.

This chain uses TRBV20-1 with TRBJ1-1, with D hard to call. V dropped 6 bases and J dropped 7 bases, with 15 bases sitting between them. The CDR3 totals 12 residues. Germline assignment: CDR1 DFQATT and CDR2 SNEGSKA (reference sequence). CDR3 in DNA: TGCAGTGCAGCAGCCGACCTAAATGAAGCTTTCTTT. It specifies CSAAADLNEAFF.

The rearrangement links TRBV20-1 to TRBJ2-7, with TRBD2 identical over 7 bases. Germline-derived CDR1 and CDR2 are DFQATT and SNEGSKA (reference sequence). Losses at the gene ends were 3 bases for V and 0 bases for J; bases not matched to a gene: 5. This CDR3 region has 14 residues. Here the CDR3 DNA reads TGCAGTGCTAGCCCCAGCGGGAACTCCTACGAGCAGTACTTC. Translating gives CSASPSGNSYEQYF.

This clonotype was detected ten times or more. The junction departs from the called germline gene at one end, perhaps through a read error. The chain joins TRBV19 to TRBJ2-5; 7 bases line up with TRBD1. Per the germline V gene, CDR1 is LNHDA and CDR2 is SQIVND (reference sequence). This CDR3 is 13 amino acids long. As DNA, the CDR3 is TGTGCCAGCAGTATACAGGGGTTGGAGACCCAGTACTTC. Its protein is CASSIQGLETQYF.

This clonotype was found a few times. The rearrangement links TRBV7-9 to TRBJ1-5; no clear D. Germline CDR1 reads SEHNR; CDR2 reads FQNEAQ (reference sequence). The ends were cut back, 3 bases at V and 4 bases at J, with 13 bases in the middle. The CDR3 covers 15 residues. CDR3 DNA sequence: TGTGCCAGCAGCTTCCGGAGGGAGAAAAATCAGCCCCAGCATTTT. It specifies CASSFRREKNQPQHF.

V and J are TRBV5-6 and TRBJ2-7; no reliable D call. Germline CDR1 reads SGHDT; CDR2 reads YYEEEE. The CDR3 contains 13 residues. V was trimmed by 2 bases and J by 1 base, leaving 7 bases between them. CDR3 protein: CASSFYPSYEQYF. The CDR3 DNA follows: TGTGCCAGCAGCTTTTACCCGTCCTACGAGCAGTACTTC.

This clonotype showed up just a few times. V and J are TRBV15 and TRBJ1-1; a weak D match, TRBD1 (6 bases). Trimming shortened V by 0 bases and J by 4 bases, and 12 bases separated the two germline ends. CDR1 LNHNV and CDR2 YYDKDF come from the germline V gene (reference sequence). This CDR3 spans 15 amino acids. The CDR3 loop reads CATSRDRGGGTEAFF. The CDR3 coding sequence is TGTGCCACCAGCAGAGATAGAGGGGGAGGCACTGAAGCTTTCTTT.

This clonotype was counted many times. The chain joins TRBV19 to TRBJ1-5; 7 nucleotides align to TRBD1. Per the germline V gene, CDR1 is LNHDA and CDR2 is SQIVND (reference sequence). The CDR3 is 14 amino acids. Unmatched junction bases numbered 8, after V lost 5 bases and J lost 7 bases. This CDR3 reads CASSPTTGSQPQHF. CDR3 nucleotides: TGTGCCAGTAGTCCAACGACAGGGAGCCAGCCCCAGCATTTT.

This sequence joins TRBV29-1 and TRBJ2-5, with 9 nucleotides matching TRBD1. CDR1 SQVTM and CDR2 ANQGSEA come from the germline V gene. V gave up 6 bases and J gave up 5 bases; unmatched junction bases: 7. The CDR3 covers 13 residues. CDR3 coding DNA: TGCAGCGTCAACAGGGGGCGCGGGGAGACCCAGTACTTC. This translates into CSVNRGRGETQYF.

The sample holds many counts of this clonotype. The rearrangement joins TRBV6-1 to TRBJ1-5; 10 bases align to TRBD1. The CDR3 runs to 16 residues. From germline, CDR1 is MNHNS and CDR2 SASEGT. J gave up 5 bases and V 6 bases, and 10 bases lay outside the gene matches. In DNA, the CDR3 is TGTGCCAGCAGCAATACCGGGACAGGGGCCCATCAGCCCCAGCATTTT. This translates into CASSNTGTGAHQPQHF.

This chain links TRBV7-9 with TRBJ2-1, with no clear D. The V end lost 0 bases, the J end lost 8 bases, and 14 bases lay between the germline ends. The CDR3 has 15 residues. Germline V CDR1 and CDR2: SEHNR, FQNEAQ (reference sequence). This CDR3 reads CASSLARLGPDEQFF. CDR3 sequence (DNA): TGTGCCAGCAGCTTAGCCCGGTTAGGGCCGGATGAGCAGTTCTTC.

The chain has TRBV10-3 and TRBJ2-5, with D possibly matching TRBD2 (7 bases). V lost 6 bases and J lost 5, with 16 bases in between. This CDR3 contains 14 residues. The germline V gene encodes CDR1 ENHRY and CDR2 SYGVKD. For the CDR3, the DNA is TGTGCCATCAGGGTTGGGGGGGCCGCGGAGACCCAGTACTTC. Its translation is CAIRVGGAAETQYF.